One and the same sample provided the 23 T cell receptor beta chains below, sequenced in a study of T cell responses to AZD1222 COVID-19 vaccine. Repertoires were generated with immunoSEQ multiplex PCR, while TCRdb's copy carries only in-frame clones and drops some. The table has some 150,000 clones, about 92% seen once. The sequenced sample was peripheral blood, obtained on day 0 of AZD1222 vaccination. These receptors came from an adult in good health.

The CDR3 nucleotides are TGTGCCAGCAGTGTCCGGGGGCTAGCGGGATTAGGGAGCACCGGGGAGCTGTTTTTT. Protein sequence: CASSVRGLAGLGSTGELFF. The chain employs TRBV2 and TRBJ2-2, with TRBD2 identical over 9 bases. This CDR3 region has 19 residues. V shed 4 bases and J 4 bases; nucleotides not matched to a gene: 16. Germline V gene sequence: CDR1 SNHLY, CDR2 FYNNEI.

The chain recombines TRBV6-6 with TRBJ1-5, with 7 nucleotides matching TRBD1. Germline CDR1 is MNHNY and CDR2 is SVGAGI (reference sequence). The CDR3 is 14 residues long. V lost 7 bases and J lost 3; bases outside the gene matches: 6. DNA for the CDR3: TGTGCCAGCACCCCGGGACAGCCCAATCAGCCCCAGCATTTT. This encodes CASTPGQPNQPQHF.

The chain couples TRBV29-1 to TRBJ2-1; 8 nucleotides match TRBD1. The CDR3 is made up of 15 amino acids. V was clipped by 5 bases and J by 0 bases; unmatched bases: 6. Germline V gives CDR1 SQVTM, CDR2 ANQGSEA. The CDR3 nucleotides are TGCAGCGTTAGAGACAGGGGTAGCTCCTACAATGAGCAGTTCTTC. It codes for CSVRDRGSSYNEQFF.

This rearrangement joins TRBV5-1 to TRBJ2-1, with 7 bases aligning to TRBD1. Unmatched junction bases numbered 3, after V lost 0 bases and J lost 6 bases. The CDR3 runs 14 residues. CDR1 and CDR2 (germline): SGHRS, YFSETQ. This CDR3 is CASSLVAGGNEQFF. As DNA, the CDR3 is TGCGCCAGCAGCTTGGTTGCAGGGGGCAATGAGCAGTTCTTC.

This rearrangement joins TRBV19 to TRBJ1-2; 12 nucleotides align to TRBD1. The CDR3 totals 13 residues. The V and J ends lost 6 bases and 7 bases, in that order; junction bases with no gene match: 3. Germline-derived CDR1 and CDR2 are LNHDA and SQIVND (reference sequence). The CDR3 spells CASSGTGGFGYTF. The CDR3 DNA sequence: TGTGCCAGTAGCGGGACAGGGGGCTTTGGCTACACCTTC.

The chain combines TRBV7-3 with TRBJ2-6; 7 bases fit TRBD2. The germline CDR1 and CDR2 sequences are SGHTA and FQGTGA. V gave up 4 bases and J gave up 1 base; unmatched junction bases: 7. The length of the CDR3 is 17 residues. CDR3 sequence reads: CASSSRGERSGANVLTF. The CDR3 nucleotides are TGTGCCAGCAGCTCCCGGGGGGAGAGGTCTGGGGCCAACGTCCTGACTTTC.

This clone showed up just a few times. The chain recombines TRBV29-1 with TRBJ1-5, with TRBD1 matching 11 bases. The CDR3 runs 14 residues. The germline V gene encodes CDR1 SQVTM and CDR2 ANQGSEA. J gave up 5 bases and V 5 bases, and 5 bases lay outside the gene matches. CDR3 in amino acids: CSVKGQGGDQPQHF. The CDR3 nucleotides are TGCAGCGTTAAGGGACAGGGGGGGGATCAGCCCCAGCATTTT. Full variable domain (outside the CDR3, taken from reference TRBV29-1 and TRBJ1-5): SAVISQKPSRDICQRGTSLTIQCQVDSQVTMMFWYRQQPGQSLTLIATANQGSEATYESGFVIDKFPISRPNLTFSTLTVSNMSPEDSSIYLCSVKGQGGDQPQHFGDGTRLSIL.

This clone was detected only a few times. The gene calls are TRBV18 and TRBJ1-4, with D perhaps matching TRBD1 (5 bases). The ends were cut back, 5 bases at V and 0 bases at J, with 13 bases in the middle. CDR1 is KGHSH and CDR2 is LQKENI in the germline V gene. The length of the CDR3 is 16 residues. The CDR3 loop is CASSERQLATNEKLFF. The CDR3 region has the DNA TGTGCCAGCTCAGAAAGACAGTTAGCAACTAATGAAAAACTGTTTTTT.

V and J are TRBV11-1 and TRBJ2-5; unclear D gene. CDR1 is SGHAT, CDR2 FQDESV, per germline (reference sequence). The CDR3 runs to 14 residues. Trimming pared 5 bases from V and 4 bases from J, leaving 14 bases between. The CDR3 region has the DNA TGTGCCAGCAGCGACCCCCCAGAGAGAGAGACCCAGTACTTC. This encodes CASSDPPERETQYF.

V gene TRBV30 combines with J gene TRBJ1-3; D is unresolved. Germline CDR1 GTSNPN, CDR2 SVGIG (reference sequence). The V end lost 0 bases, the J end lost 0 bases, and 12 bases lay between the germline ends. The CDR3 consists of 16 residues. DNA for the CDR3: TGTGCCTGGAGTGTGGGCAGGCTATCCTCTGGAAACACCATATATTTT. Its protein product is CAWSVGRLSSGNTIYF.

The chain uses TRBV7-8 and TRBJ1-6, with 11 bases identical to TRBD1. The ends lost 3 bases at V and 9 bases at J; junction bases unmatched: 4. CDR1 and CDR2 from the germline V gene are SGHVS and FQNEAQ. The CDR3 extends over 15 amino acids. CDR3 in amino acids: CASSLGTGGGSPLHF. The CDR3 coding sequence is TGTGCCAGCAGCTTGGGGACAGGGGGAGGTTCACCCCTCCACTTT.

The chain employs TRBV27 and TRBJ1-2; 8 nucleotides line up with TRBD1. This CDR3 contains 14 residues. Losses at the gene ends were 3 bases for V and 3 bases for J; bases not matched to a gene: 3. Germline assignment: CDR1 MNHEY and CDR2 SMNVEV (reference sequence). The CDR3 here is CASSLTGAHYGYTF. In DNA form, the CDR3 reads TGTGCCAGCAGTTTGACAGGGGCCCACTATGGCTACACCTTC.

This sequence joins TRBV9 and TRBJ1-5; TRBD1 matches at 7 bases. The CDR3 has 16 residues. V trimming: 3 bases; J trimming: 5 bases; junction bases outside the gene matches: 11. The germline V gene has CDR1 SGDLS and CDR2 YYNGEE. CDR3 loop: CASSGSWAGGDQPQHF. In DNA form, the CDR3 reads TGTGCCAGCAGCGGTTCCTGGGCAGGGGGAGATCAGCCCCAGCATTTT.

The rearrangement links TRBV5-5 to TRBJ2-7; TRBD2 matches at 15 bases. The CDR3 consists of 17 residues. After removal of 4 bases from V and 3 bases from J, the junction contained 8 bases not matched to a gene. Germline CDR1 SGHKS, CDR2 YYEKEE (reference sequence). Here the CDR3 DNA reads TGTGCCAGCAGCAGGGGACTAGCGGGGGGAGGAAGCTACGAGCAGTACTTC. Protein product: CASSRGLAGGGSYEQYF.

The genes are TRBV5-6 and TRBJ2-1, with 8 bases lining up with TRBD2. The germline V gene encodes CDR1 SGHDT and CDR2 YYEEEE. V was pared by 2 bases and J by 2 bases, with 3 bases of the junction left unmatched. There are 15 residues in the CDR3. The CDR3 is CASSFNSGTYNEQFF. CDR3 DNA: TGTGCCAGCAGCTTCAATAGCGGGACCTACAATGAGCAGTTCTTC.

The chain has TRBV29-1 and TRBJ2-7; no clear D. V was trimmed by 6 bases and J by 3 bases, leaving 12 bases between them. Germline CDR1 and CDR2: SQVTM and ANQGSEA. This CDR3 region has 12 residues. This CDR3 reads CSVEKANYEQYF. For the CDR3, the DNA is TGCAGCGTCGAGAAGGCCAACTACGAGCAGTACTTC.

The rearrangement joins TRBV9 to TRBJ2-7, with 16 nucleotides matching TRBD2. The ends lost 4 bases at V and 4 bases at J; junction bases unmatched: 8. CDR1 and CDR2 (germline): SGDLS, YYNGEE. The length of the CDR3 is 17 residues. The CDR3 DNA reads TGTGCCAGCAGCACCGGGACTAGCGGGAGGGCCGGGTACGAGCAGTACTTC. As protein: CASSTGTSGRAGYEQYF. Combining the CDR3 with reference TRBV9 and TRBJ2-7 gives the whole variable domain DSGVTQTPKHLITATGQRVTLRCSPRSGDLSVYWYQQSLDQGLQFLIQYYNGEERAKGNILERFSAQQFPDLHSELNLSSLELGDSALYFCASSTGTSGRAGYEQYFGPGTRLTVT.

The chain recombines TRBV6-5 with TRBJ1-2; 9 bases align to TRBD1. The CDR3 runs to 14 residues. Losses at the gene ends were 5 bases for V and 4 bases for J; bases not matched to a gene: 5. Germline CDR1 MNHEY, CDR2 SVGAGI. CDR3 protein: CASSRGQGGYGYTF. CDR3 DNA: TGTGCCAGCAGTAGGGGACAGGGAGGCTATGGCTACACCTTC.

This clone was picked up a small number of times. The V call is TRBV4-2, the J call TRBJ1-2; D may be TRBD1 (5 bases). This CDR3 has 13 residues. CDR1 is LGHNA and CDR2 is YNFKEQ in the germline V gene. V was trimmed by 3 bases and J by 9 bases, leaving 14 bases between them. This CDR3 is CASSQGGRHSYTF. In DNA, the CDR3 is TGTGCCAGCAGCCAGGGGGGGAGGCATAGCTACACCTTC.

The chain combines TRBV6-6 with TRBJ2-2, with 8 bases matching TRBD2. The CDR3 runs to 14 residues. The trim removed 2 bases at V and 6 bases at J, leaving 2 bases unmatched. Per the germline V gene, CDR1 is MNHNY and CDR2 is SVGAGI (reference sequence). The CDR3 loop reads CASSYTAGAGELFF. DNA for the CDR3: TGTGCCAGCAGTTACACAGCGGGGGCCGGGGAGCTGTTTTTT.

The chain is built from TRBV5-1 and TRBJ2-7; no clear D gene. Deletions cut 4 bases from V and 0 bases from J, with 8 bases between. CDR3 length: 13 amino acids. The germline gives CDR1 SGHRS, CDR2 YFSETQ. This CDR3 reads CASSEGISYEQYF. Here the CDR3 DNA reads TGCGCCAGCAGCGAAGGGATCTCCTACGAGCAGTACTTC.

CDR3 sequence reads: CASSSGRQGNGYTF. DNA of the CDR3: TGTGCCAGCAGTTCGGGTAGACAGGGGAATGGCTACACCTTC. The rearrangement links TRBV6-5 to TRBJ1-2, with 8 positions matching TRBD1. With 4 bases clipped from V and 6 bases from J, the junction kept 7 bases outside the gene matches. The CDR3 sequence is 14 residues long. Germline values: CDR1 MNHEY, CDR2 SVGAGI.

The CDR3: CAINHGGTTYEQYF. The CDR3 DNA is TGTGCCATCAACCACGGGGGGACTACCTACGAGCAGTACTTC. This rearrangement joins TRBV10-3 to TRBJ2-7; 7 bases align to TRBD2. Trimming at V came to 7 bases and at J to 2 bases, leaving 8 bases not matched to a gene. The CDR3 contains 14 residues. Germline loops: CDR1 ENHRY, CDR2 SYGVKD.